The clone carrying this T cell receptor beta chain was observed once. No antigen is known for it. Between the trimmed V and J ends, which lost 0 bases and 12 bases, there was a span of 10 bases. The CDR3 spans 12 residues. The germline V gene encodes CDR1 SGHRS and CDR2 YFSETQ. Healthy Caucasians from Russia aged roughly 6 to 95 served as donors. The second PCR ran about 6 to 12 cycles with a sample-barcoded 5' primer and J-beta primers. In TCRdb, the 5' RACE reads were re-called with MiXCR into one record per CDR3 protein. The repertoire holds about 730,000 distinct CDR3 sequences, with 35% to 45% as singletons. This entry is derived from a study of blood T cells in healthy people across ages. Overall study results and limits: Possibly confounding the expanded clonotype changes was the fact that donor CMV status was unknown. Any conclusive comparison of naive versus antigen-experienced cells was prevented by using unsorted PBMCs. A roughly linear age-dependent decrease characterized TCR beta diversity per million T cells.

The chain employs TRBV5-1 and TRBJ2-1, with a possible D match to TRBD1 (6 bases). This clonotype originated in a woman in her sixties in good health. The sample consisted of blood. CDR3 in DNA: TGCGCCAGCAGCTTGGAGGGGGAAGGGCAGTTCTTC. Protein product: CASSLEGEGQFF.